This T cell receptor (beta chain) was obtained from a study of T cell responses to AZD1222 COVID-19 vaccine (dated by TCRdb to the early 2020s). Study-wide context: Because spike-specific TCR depth and breadth did not differ between the two schedules, AZD1222 recipients who got a second dose at roughly 4 weeks were pooled with those who got a second dose at roughly 12 weeks. Trial participants were enrolled by age into 18-55, 56-69 and 70-plus year subgroups, with roughly 150, 30 and 60 TCR-sequenced participants respectively. A total of approximately 230 trial participants underwent TCR sequencing, of whom about 210 received two doses of AZD1222 and some 26 received two doses of the MenACWY control vaccine. What the study reported, not specific to this receptor: The 56-69-year group was small, and its depth increase did not reach significance, likely because of low power. Participants were mostly white British, with more females than males. The authors suggested clonal diversity may have been underestimated. Vaccine-associated CD4 TCRs spanned the whole spike protein, with dominant responses in regions 160-218 and 743-854. Because no day 14 peak-response samples were available, the repertoires could be characterized only after the peak T cell response. A significant rise in spike-specific TCR breadth and depth was observed after two AZD1222 doses relative to day 0 and relative to MenACWY recipients. Nearly half of unique spike-specific TCRs reportedly recognized epitopes outside regions mutated in the B.1.351 and B.1.1.7 variants. Conclusions about previously exposed vaccinees are limited, since just a handful of AZD1222 recipients were seropositive for SARS-CoV-2 at baseline.

On this clone itself: No cognate antigen has been identified for it. Base-call qualities are not available, and no considerably larger clone is one nucleotide away.

The CDR3 regions of human TCRbeta chains were subjected to immunosequencing. Concerning the study's data processing: TCRs in the repertoires were compared against a reference library of SARS-CoV-2-specific TCRs that had been generated with the MIRA antigen-specificity platform. Breadth was defined as the fraction of unique TCRs that were SARS-CoV-2-associated. Depth was defined as the fraction of total T cells that were SARS-CoV-2-associated. Using the MIRA data, every spike-specific TCR was mapped to the spike region that the TCR reacted to and assigned to either a CD4 or a CD8 class. Log10-transformed breadth and depth values were compared by one-way ANOVA with Sidak's multiple comparisons tests. The table was pulled from immuneACCESS by TCRdb, which kept in-frame rearrangements only. Such tables lose some clones; where checked, under half of the loss comes from unresolved V genes, and the rest has no known cause. D and trimming were read from the DNA, whereas the V and J calls and clone size are those reported in that table. The sample table contains 150,000 or so clones; only one count was recorded for approximately 92% of them. The ten largest clonotypes hold 2% to 2.5% of the sample.

Taken with the paper, the label for time point translates to: baseline before first vaccination. The vaccinee samples were drawn from two UK trials, COV001 and COV002, one of which was a single-blind randomized controlled phase 2/3 trial testing AZD1222 (ChAdOx1 nCoV-19) in healthy adults. For TCRbeta chain sequencing, PBMC samples were collected from trial participants at day 0 and at day 28 after the second dose. From the cysteine through the phenylalanine, the CDR3 covers 10 amino acids. The DNA shown is the 30-base CDR3, in frame from base 1. V was cut back by 3 bases and J by 6 bases, leaving a gap of 2 bases between them. CDR1 and CDR2, looked up from the germline V gene, are MDHEN and SYDVKM.

The source was peripheral blood, collected on day 0 of AZD1222 vaccination. The TCR was taken from an adult in good health. The sequence links TRBV28 to TRBJ1-2, with no D gene named confidently. The DNA sequence is TGTGCCAGCAGTTTTGATGGCTACACCTTC. Translated, it reads CASSFDGYTF.